The present TCR beta chain was sequenced within a study of CD8 T cells in ankylosing spondylitis. TCRdb ran MiXCR on the 5' RACE reads and lists one entry per CDR3 protein. The data show tens of thousands of distinct CDR3 sequences, under 5.5% seen once. In this sample, this clonotype turned up many times. This CDR3 comprises 13 residues. Trimming stripped 6 bases from V and 1 base from J, with 12 bases between. The germline V gene has CDR1 SQVTM and CDR2 ANQGSEA. The genes are TRBV29-1 and TRBJ1-1, with a weak D call TRBD1 (5 bases). The sequence was collected from a male donor with ankylosing spondylitis or in good health (not recorded which). The specimen sequenced was blood, either unsorted or a sorted T cell fraction (not recorded which). CDR3: CSVSRAGNTEAFF. The CDR3 DNA sequence: TGCAGCGTCTCCAGGGCAGGGAACACTGAAGCTTTCTTT.